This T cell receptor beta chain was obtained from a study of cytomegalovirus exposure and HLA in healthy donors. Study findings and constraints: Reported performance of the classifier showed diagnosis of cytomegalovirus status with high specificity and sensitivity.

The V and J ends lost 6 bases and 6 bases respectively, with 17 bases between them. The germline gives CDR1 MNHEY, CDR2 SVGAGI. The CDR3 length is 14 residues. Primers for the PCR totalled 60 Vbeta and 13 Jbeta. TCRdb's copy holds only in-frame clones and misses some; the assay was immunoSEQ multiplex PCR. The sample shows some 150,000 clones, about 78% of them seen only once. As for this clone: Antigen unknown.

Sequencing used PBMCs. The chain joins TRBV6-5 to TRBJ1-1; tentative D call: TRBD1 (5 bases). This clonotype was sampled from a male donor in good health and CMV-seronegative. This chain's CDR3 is CASSTTGTGAEAFF. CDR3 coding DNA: TGTGCCAGCAGCACCACGGGGACGGGGGCTGAAGCTTTCTTT.